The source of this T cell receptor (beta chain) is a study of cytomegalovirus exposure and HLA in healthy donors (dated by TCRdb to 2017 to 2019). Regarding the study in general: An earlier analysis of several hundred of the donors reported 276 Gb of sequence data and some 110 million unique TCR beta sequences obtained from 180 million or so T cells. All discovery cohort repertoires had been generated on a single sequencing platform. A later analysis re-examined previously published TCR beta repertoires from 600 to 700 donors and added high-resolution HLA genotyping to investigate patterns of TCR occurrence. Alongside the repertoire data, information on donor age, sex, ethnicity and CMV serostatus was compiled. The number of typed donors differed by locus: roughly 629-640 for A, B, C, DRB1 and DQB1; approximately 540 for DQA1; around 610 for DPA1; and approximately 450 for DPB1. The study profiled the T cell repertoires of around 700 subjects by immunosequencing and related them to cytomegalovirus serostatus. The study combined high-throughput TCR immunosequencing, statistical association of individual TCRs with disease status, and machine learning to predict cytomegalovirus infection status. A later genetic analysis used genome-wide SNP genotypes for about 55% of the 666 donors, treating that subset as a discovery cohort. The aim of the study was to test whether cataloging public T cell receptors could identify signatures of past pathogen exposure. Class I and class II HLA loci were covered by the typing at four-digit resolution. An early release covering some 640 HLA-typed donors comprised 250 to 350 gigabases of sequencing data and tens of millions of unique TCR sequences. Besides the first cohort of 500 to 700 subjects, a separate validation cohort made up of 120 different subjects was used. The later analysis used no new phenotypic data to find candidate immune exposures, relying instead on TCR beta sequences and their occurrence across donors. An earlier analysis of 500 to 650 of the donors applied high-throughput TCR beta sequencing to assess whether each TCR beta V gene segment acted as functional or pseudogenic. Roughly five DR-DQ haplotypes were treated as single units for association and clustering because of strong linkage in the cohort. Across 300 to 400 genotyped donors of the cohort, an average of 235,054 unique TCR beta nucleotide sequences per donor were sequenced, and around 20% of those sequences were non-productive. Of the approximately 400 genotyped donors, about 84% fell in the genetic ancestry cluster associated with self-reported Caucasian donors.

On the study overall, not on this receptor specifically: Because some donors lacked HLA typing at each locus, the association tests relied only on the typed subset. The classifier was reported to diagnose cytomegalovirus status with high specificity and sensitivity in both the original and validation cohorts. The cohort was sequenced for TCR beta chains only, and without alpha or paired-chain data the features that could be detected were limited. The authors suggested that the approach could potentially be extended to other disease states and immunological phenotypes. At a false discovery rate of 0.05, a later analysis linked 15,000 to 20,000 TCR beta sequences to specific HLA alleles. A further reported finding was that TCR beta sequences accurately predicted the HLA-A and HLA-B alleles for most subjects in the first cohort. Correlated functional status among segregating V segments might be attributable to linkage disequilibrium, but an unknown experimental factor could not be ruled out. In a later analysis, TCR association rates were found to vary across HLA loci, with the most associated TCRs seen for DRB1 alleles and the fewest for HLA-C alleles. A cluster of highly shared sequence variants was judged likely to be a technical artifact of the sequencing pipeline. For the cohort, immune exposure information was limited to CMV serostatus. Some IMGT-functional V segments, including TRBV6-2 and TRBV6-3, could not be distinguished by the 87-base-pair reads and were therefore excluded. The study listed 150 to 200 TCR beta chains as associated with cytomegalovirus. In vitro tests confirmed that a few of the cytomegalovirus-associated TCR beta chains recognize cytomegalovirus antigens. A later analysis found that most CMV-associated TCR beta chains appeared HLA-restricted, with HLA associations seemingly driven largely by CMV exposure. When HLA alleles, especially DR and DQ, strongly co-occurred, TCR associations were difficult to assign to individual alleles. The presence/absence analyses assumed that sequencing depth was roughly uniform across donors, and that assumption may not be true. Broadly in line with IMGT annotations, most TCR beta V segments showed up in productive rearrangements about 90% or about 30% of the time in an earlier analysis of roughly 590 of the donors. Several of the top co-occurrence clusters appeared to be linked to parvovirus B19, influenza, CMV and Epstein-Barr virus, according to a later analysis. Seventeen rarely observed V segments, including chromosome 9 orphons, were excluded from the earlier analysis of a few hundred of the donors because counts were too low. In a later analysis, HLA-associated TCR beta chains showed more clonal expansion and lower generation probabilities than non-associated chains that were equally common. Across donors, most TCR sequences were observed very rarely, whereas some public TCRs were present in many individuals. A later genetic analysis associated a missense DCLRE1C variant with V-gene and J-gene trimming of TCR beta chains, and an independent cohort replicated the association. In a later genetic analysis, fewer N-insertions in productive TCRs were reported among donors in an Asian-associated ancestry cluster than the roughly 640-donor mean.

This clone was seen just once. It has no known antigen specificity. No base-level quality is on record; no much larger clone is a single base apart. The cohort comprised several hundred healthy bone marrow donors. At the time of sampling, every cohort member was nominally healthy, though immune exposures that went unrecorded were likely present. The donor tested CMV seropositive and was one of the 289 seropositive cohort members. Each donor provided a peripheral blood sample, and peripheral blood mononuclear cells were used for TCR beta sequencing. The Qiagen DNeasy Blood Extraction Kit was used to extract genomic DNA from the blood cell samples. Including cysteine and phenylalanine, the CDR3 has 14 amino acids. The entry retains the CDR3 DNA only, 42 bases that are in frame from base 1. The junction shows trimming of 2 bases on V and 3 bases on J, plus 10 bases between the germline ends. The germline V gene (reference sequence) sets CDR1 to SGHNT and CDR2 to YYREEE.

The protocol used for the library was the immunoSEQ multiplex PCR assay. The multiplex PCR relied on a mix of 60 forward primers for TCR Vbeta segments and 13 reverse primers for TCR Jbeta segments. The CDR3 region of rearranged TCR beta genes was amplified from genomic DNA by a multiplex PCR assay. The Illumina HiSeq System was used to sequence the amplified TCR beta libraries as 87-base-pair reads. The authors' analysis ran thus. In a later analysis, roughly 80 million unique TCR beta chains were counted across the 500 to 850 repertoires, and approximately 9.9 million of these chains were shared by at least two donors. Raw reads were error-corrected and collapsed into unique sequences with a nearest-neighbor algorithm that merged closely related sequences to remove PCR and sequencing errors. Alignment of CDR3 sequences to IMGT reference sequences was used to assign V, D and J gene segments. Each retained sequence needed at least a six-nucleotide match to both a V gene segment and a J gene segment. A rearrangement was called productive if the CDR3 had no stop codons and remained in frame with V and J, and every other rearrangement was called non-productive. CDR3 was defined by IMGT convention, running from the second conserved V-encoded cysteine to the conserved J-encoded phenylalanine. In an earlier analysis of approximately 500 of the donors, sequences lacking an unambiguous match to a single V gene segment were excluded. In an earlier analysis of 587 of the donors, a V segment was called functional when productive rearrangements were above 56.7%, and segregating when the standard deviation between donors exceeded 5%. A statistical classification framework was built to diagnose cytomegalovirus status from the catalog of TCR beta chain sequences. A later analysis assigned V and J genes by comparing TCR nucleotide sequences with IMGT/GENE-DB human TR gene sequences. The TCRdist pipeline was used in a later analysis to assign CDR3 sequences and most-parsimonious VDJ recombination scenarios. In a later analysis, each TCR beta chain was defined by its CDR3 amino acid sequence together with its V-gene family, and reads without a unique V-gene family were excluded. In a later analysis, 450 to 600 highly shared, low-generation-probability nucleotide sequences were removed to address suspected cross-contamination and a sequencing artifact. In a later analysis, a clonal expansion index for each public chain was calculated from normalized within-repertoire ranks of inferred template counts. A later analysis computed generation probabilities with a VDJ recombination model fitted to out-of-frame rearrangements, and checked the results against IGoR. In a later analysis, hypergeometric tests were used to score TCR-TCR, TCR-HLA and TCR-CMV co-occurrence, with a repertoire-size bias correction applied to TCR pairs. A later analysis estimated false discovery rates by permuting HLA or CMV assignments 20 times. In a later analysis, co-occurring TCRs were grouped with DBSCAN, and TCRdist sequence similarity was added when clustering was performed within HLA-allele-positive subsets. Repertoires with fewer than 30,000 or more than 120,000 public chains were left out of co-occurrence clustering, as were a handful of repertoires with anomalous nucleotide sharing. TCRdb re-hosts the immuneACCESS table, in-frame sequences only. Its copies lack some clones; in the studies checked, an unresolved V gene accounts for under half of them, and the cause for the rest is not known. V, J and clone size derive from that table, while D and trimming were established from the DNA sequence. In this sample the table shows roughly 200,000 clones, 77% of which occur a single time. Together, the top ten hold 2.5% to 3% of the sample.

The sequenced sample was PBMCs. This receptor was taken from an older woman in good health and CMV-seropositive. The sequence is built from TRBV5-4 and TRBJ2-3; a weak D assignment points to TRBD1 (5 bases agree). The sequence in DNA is TGTGCCAGCAGCTTTGGACAAAGGACAGATACGCAGTATTTT. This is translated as CASSFGQRTDTQYF.